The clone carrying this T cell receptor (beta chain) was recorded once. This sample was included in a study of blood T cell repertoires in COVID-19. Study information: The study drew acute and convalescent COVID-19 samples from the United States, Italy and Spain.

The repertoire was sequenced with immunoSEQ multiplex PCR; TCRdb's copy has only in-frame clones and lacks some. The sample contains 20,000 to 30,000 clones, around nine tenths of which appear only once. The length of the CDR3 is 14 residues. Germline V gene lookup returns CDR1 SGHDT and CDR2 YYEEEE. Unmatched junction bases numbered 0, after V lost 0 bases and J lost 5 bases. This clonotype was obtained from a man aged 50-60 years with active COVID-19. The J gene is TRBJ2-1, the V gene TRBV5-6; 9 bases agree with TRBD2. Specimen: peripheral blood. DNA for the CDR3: TGTGCCAGCAGCTTGGCTAGCGGGGACAATGAGCAGTTCTTC. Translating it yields CASSLASGDNEQFF.